A single sample is the source of the 26 T cell receptor beta chains below, sequenced in a study of cytomegalovirus exposure and HLA in healthy donors. In the PCR, 60 Vbeta and 13 Jbeta primers were used. Measured with immunoSEQ multiplex PCR; TCRdb has only the in-frame clones, and not every one. Of about 210,000 clones in the sample, 70% to 90% were seen once. What was sequenced was PBMCs. The receptors here all came from a young man in good health and CMV-seronegative.

The CDR3 nucleotides read TGCGCCAGCAGCCTCCACCGACTAGCGGGTAACTACTACAATGAGCAGTTCTTC. As protein: CASSLHRLAGNYYNEQFF. The rearrangement joins TRBV5-1 to TRBJ2-1; TRBD2 agrees at 10 bases. The CDR3 is 18 residues long. Germline V lookup: CDR1 SGHRS, CDR2 YFSETQ. The V segment lost 4 bases and the J segment 3 bases; nucleotides outside the gene matches: 13.

The chain carries TRBV5-4 and TRBJ2-1; 10 bases map to TRBD2. Trimming cost V 9 bases and J 2 bases; bases outside gene matches: 11. The germline V gene has CDR1 SGHNT and CDR2 YYREEE (reference sequence). This CDR3 contains 16 residues. The CDR3 sequence: CAIKSSGGFTYNEQFF. The DNA of the CDR3 is TGTGCCATCAAATCTAGCGGGGGCTTCACCTACAATGAGCAGTTCTTC. The complete variable domain, with remaining parts taken from reference TRBV5-4 and TRBJ2-1, reads ETGVTQSPTHLIKTRGQQVTLRCSSQSGHNTVSWYQQALGQGPQFIFQYYREEENGRGNFPPRFSGLQFPNYSSELNVNALELDDSALYLCAIKSSGGFTYNEQFFGPGTRLTVL.

The CDR3 sequence: CASSRDSYEQYF. The CDR3 DNA reads as TGTGCCAGCAGTAGGGACAGCTACGAGCAGTACTTC. The chain joins TRBV6-5 to TRBJ2-7, with 7 positions matching TRBD1. Germline CDR1 reads MNHEY; CDR2 reads SVGAGI. V was pared by 5 bases and J by 3 bases, with 1 base of the junction left unmatched. The length of the CDR3 is 12 residues.

The rearrangement links TRBV29-1 to TRBJ2-5; the D gene is possibly TRBD1 (5 bases). From germline, CDR1 is SQVTM and CDR2 ANQGSEA. Between the trimmed V and J ends, which lost 8 bases and 2 bases, there was a span of 15 bases. The CDR3 spans 13 residues. The CDR3 loop reads CSSAGRTQETQYF. In DNA form, the CDR3 reads TGCAGCTCGGCCGGCAGGACACAAGAGACCCAGTACTTC.

The CDR3 spells CASSSRQGMGYTF. CDR3 nucleotide sequence: TGTGCCAGCAGCTCCCGACAGGGCATGGGCTACACCTTC. V and J are TRBV11-2 and TRBJ1-2, with TRBD1 identical over 7 bases. The V segment lost 4 bases and the J segment 8 bases; nucleotides outside the gene matches: 7. This CDR3 is 13 amino acids long. CDR1 and CDR2 (germline): SGHAT, FQNNGV.

This clone was picked up a small number of times. The chain links TRBV27 to TRBJ1-1; D remains unclear. This CDR3 is 16 amino acids long. Trimming removed 4 bases from V and 3 bases from J, with 18 bases in between. CDR1 is MNHEY, CDR2 SMNVEV, per germline (reference sequence). The CDR3, as DNA: TGTGCCAGCAGTTCACCCCCGCGGGGAACTTACACTGAAGCTTTCTTT. This sequence encodes CASSSPPRGTYTEAFF.

The chain couples TRBV5-6 to TRBJ2-7; D call uncertain. Germline V gene lookup returns CDR1 SGHDT and CDR2 YYEEEE. With 4 bases removed from V and 4 bases from J, the gap between germline ends came to 9 bases. The CDR3 consists of 12 residues. CDR3 coding DNA: TGTGCCAGCAGCCGTATCGGTTACGAGCAGTACTTC. The encoded protein is CASSRIGYEQYF.

The chain uses TRBV19 and TRBJ2-7, with 8 bases that match TRBD1. Germline V gives CDR1 LNHDA, CDR2 SQIVND (reference sequence). The CDR3 has 16 residues. V shed 1 base, J shed 6 bases, and the junction held 11 bases outside the gene matches. The CDR3 region has the DNA TGTGCCAGTAGTATAGGCCACGACAGGGGTTGGTTCGAGCAGTACTTC. It yields the protein CASSIGHDRGWFEQYF.

Details on this clone: The same CDR3 can be traced to other DNA sequences in this sample. The chain combines TRBV28 with TRBJ2-7; TRBD1 might be the D (6 bases). Looked up from germline, CDR1 is MDHEN and CDR2 is SYDVKM. V shed 2 bases and J shed 2 bases, with 10 bases lying between them. This CDR3 is built from 14 residues. CDR3 in amino acids: CASSLADSPYEQYF. The CDR3 DNA reads TGTGCCAGCAGTTTAGCGGACAGCCCCTACGAGCAGTACTTC.

The chain employs TRBV7-2 and TRBJ2-3, with D possibly being TRBD2 (5 bases). This CDR3 comprises 16 residues. CDR1 SGHTA and CDR2 FQGNSA come from the germline V gene. With 6 bases removed from V and 0 bases from J, the gap between germline ends came to 16 bases. In DNA, the CDR3 is TGTGCCAGCAGGACGAGGGCCCCGAGAAGCACAGATACGCAGTATTTT. Protein product: CASRTRAPRSTDTQYF.

This chain connects TRBV29-1 to TRBJ1-4, with D possibly matching TRBD1 (6 bases). Per the germline V gene, CDR1 is SQVTM and CDR2 is ANQGSEA. The CDR3 loop spans 12 amino acids. The chain's CDR3 is CRQGGTNEKLFF. In DNA, the CDR3 is TGCAGGCAAGGGGGAACTAATGAAAAACTGTTTTTT. The full variable domain, rest sourced from reference TRBV29-1 and TRBJ1-4, is SAVISQKPSRDICQRGTSLTIQCQVDSQVTMMFWYRQQPGQSLTLIATANQGSEATYESGFVIDKFPISRPNLTFSTLTVSNMSPEDSSIYLCRQGGTNEKLFFGSGTQLSVL.

V is TRBV7-3 and J is TRBJ2-2, with 8 bases fitting TRBD2. This CDR3 comprises 15 residues. Germline trimming cut 4 bases from V and 7 bases from J; bases unmatched to any gene: 8. In germline, CDR1 is SGHTA, CDR2 FQGTGA. The CDR3 nucleotides are TGTGCCAGCAGCTCCTCGGGGGGGCCGGGCGGGGAGCTGTTTTTT. Protein sequence: CASSSSGGPGGELFF.

The chain combines TRBV5-4 with TRBJ2-5; TRBD2 agrees at 7 bases. The CDR3 contains 16 residues. V lost 0 bases and J lost 3; bases outside the gene matches: 8. The germline gives CDR1 SGHNT, CDR2 YYREEE (reference sequence). CDR3 amino acids: CASSLAPTAGKETQYF. The CDR3 nucleotides read TGTGCCAGCAGCTTGGCACCCACAGCGGGGAAAGAGACCCAGTACTTC.

The chain uses TRBV7-8 and TRBJ2-4, with 9 bases matching TRBD1. The CDR3 length is 18 residues. V shed 1 base and J 5 bases; nucleotides not matched to a gene: 12. Germline loops: CDR1 SGHVS, CDR2 FQNEAQ. The CDR3 is CASSLVATGGFYENIQYF. CDR3 bases: TGTGCCAGCAGCTTAGTAGCGACAGGGGGTTTTTACGAAAACATTCAGTACTTC.

J is TRBJ2-7 and V is TRBV5-1; 8 nucleotides agree with TRBD1. The germline V gene encodes CDR1 SGHRS and CDR2 YFSETQ. CDR3 length equals 12 residues. The junction had 0 bases not matched to a gene; V was cut back by 4 bases and J by 3 bases. Here the CDR3 reads CASSGQGYEQYF. The CDR3 DNA is TGCGCCAGCAGCGGACAGGGCTACGAGCAGTACTTC.

This chain links TRBV6-1 with TRBJ2-7; possible D gene TRBD2, 6 bases. CDR3 length equals 13 residues. Germline V CDR1 and CDR2: MNHNS, SASEGT. Trimming stripped 0 bases from V and 7 bases from J, with 10 bases between. Here the CDR3 reads CASSEAGGPEQYF. CDR3 bases: TGTGCCAGCAGTGAAGCGGGGGGTCCGGAGCAGTACTTC.

The genes are TRBV11-2 and TRBJ1-1; D is perhaps TRBD1 (6 bases). V was clipped by 5 bases and J by 4 bases, with 17 bases between them. This CDR3 has 15 residues. Looked up from germline, CDR1 is SGHAT and CDR2 is FQNNGV. CDR3 DNA sequence: TGTGCCAGCAGCCGGACACTCCAAGGGGGCACTGAAGCTTTCTTT. Translating it yields CASSRTLQGGTEAFF.

For the CDR3, the DNA is TGTGCCAGCAGTGGATGGGGACTAAATGAGCAGTTCTTC. Amino acids: CASSGWGLNEQFF. The chain links TRBV6-6 to TRBJ2-1; TRBD2 matches at 7 bases. There are 13 residues in the CDR3. V lost 5 bases and J lost 7; bases outside the gene matches: 5. From germline, CDR1 is MNHNY and CDR2 SVGAGI (reference sequence).

For this clone: Other DNA sequences in this specimen translate into the identical CDR3. The V gene is TRBV5-1, the J gene TRBJ1-2; 8 nucleotides match TRBD1. Germline CDR1 and CDR2: SGHRS and YFSETQ. CDR3 size: 13 residues. The V and J ends lost 5 bases and 5 bases, in that order; junction bases with no gene match: 5. The CDR3 DNA sequence: TGCGCCAGCAGTCTGGACAGGGATTATGGCTACACCTTC. Protein product: CASSLDRDYGYTF.

This clone has more than one count but fewer than ten. This chain joins TRBV18 and TRBJ1-1; the match to TRBD1 covers 8 bases. The CDR3 loop spans 14 amino acids. With 4 bases clipped from V and 5 bases from J, the junction kept 6 bases outside the gene matches. Germline CDR1 reads KGHSH; CDR2 reads LQKENI. Here the CDR3 reads CASSLKQGVTEAFF. The CDR3, as DNA: TGTGCCAGCTCACTCAAACAGGGGGTGACTGAAGCTTTCTTT.

The rearrangement uses TRBV10-3 and TRBJ2-5; D is uncertain. Trimming removed 3 bases at V and 0 bases at J, with 5 bases between. Germline V CDR1 and CDR2: ENHRY, SYGVKD. The CDR3 extends over 13 amino acids. This CDR3 reads CAISDQNQETQYF. The CDR3 DNA follows: TGTGCCATCAGTGATCAGAACCAAGAGACCCAGTACTTC.

The chain links TRBV9 to TRBJ2-7, with TRBD1 identical over 8 bases. This CDR3 has 13 residues. Trimming took 6 bases from V and 3 from J; bases not matched to a gene: 5. Per the germline V gene, CDR1 is SGDLS and CDR2 is YYNGEE. The CDR3 protein is CASTLDRVYEQYF. In DNA form, the CDR3 reads TGTGCCAGCACCCTGGACAGGGTCTACGAGCAGTACTTC.

The rearrangement joins TRBV15 to TRBJ1-1; D uncertain. V dropped 0 bases and J dropped 8 bases, with 13 bases sitting between them. Germline V gives CDR1 LNHNV, CDR2 YYDKDF (reference sequence). This CDR3 comprises 14 residues. Written as DNA, the CDR3 is TGTGCCACCAGCAGAGATCAGTGGAGCGGAGAAGCTTTCTTT. Protein: CATSRDQWSGEAFF. Based on the CDR3 plus reference TRBV15 and TRBJ1-1, the full variable domain is DAMVIQNPRYQVTQFGKPVTLSCSQTLNHNVMYWYQQKSSQAPKLLFHYYDKDFNNEADTPDNFQSRRPNTSFCFLDIRSPGLGDTAMYLCATSRDQWSGEAFFGQGTRLTVV.

The V gene is TRBV29-1, the J gene TRBJ1-1; perhaps TRBD1 as D (6 bases). The germline V gene has CDR1 SQVTM and CDR2 ANQGSEA. The CDR3 sequence is 15 residues long. V was trimmed by 8 bases and J by 1 base, leaving 20 bases between them. The DNA of the CDR3 is TGCAGCTGCCGCGGACAGCTTACTCAGAACACTGAAGCTTTCTTT. Protein sequence: CSCRGQLTQNTEAFF.

In this sample, this clone turned up a few times. CDR3 sequence reads: CASSGGARPNSPLHF. The CDR3 DNA follows: TGTGCCAGCAGTGGCGGAGCCCGACCAAATTCACCCCTCCACTTT. V usage is TRBV6-6 and J usage is TRBJ1-6; D is uncertain. The V and J ends lost 5 bases and 7 bases respectively, with 15 bases between them. Germline loops: CDR1 MNHNY, CDR2 SVGAGI (reference sequence). This CDR3 is built from 15 residues.

In its sample, this clone was seen a few times. The V call is TRBV7-9, the J call TRBJ2-2; D not certain. CDR3 size: 14 residues. V lost 3 bases, J lost 0 bases, and 5 bases lay in between. Per germline, CDR1 SEHNR and CDR2 FQNEAQ (reference sequence). The DNA of the CDR3 is TGTGCCAGCAGCTTTGGAGCGAACACCGGGGAGCTGTTTTTT. As protein: CASSFGANTGELFF.